Here is one T cell receptor (beta chain) with its context. Antigen unknown. The sample is drawn from a study of T cell responses to AZD1222 COVID-19 vaccine. Study-wide points: Spike-specific TCR breadth and depth went up after people got two AZD1222 doses.

Assay: immunoSEQ multiplex PCR; the TCRdb copy retains only in-frame clones and omits some. The table shows around 150,000 clones, with roughly 93% occurring only once. The CDR3 length is 15 residues. Trimming shortened V by 6 bases and J by 5 bases, and 16 bases separated the two germline ends. The V gene's germline CDR1 is SEHNR and CDR2 FQNEAQ (reference sequence). The clonotype originates from an adult who received the AZD1222 COVID-19 vaccine. Specimen: peripheral blood, collected 28 days after the second AZD1222 dose. The chain uses TRBV7-9 and TRBJ1-4; tentatively, D is TRBD1 (5 bases). The CDR3, as DNA: TGTGCCAGCAGTTCCCGACGGGGCGACAATGAAAAACTGTTTTTT. It yields the protein CASSSRRGDNEKLFF.